This entry lists 20 T cell receptor beta chains sequenced from one sample in a study of T cell repertoires in cytomegalovirus infection. These receptors lack a known antigen. TCRdb fed the reads into MiXCR, producing one record per CDR3 protein. This table has fewer than 850,000 distinct CDR3 sequences, 25% to 30% appearing once. Specimen: cultured CD8+ T cells from PBMCs, collected from culture after CMV antigen stimulation. These receptors were taken from a human donor in good health (CMV status not recorded). Some clones in this sample may be carry-over from other donors' samples.

This chain links TRBV4-1 with TRBJ1-2; D call uncertain. CDR3 size: 14 residues. Germline CDR1 and CDR2: MGHRA and YSYEKL. Trimming cost V 0 bases and J 3 bases, with 8 bases left between them. The CDR3 DNA reads as TGCGCCAGCAGCCAAGAGGGAACCCACTATGGCTACACCTTC. Its protein is CASSQEGTHYGYTF.

The chain recombines TRBV6-1 with TRBJ2-7, with D tentatively TRBD1 (7 bases). Trimming left V 0 bases short and J 7 bases short, with 16 bases between. The CDR3 spans 15 residues. CDR1 and CDR2 from the germline V gene are MNHNS and SASEGT. The CDR3 bases are TGTGCCAGCAGTGAAGCGCGACTAGGGACAGAAGAGCAGTACGTC. Amino acid sequence: CASSEARLGTEEQYV.

The sample holds many counts of this clonotype. V and J are TRBV7-2 and TRBJ1-5, with D tentatively TRBD1 (5 bases). The CDR3 totals 15 residues. Germline-derived CDR1 and CDR2 are SGHTA and FQGNSA. Trimming left V 3 bases short and J 8 bases short, with 17 bases between. This CDR3 reads CASSFGTSEVEPQHF. The DNA of the CDR3 is TGTGCCAGCAGCTTCGGGACTTCGGAAGTAGAGCCCCAGCATTTT.

V and J are TRBV27 and TRBJ1-1, with D possibly matching TRBD1 (5 bases). The CDR3 has 14 residues. V lost 6 bases, J lost 0 bases, and 11 bases lay in between. Looked up from germline, CDR1 is MNHEY and CDR2 is SMNVEV (reference sequence). CDR3 amino acids: CASRITGVNTEAFF. The CDR3 DNA sequence: TGTGCCAGCAGGATAACAGGTGTGAACACTGAAGCTTTCTTT.

This clonotype was counted only a few times. The V and J genes are TRBV7-6 and TRBJ1-1; D is unclear. Trimming pared 4 bases from V and 0 bases from J, leaving 15 bases between. Germline values: CDR1 SGHVS, CDR2 FNYEAQ. The CDR3 has 16 residues. CDR3 in DNA: TGTGCCAGCAGCTCCATCGGACGGACGGTGAACACTGAAGCTTTCTTT. Translating it yields CASSSIGRTVNTEAFF.

This clonotype was counted only a few times. The genes are TRBV20-1 and TRBJ1-1; D possibly corresponds to TRBD1 (5 bases). V gave up 3 bases and J gave up 7 bases, with 15 bases separating them. Looked up from germline, CDR1 is DFQATT and CDR2 is SNEGSKA (reference sequence). This CDR3 spans 13 amino acids. The CDR3 spells CSASGTSKFEAFF. The CDR3 DNA sequence: TGCAGTGCTAGCGGGACTTCCAAATTTGAAGCTTTCTTT.

V gene TRBV20-1 combines with J gene TRBJ1-1, with unresolved D. V lost 0 bases, J lost 4 bases, and 12 bases lay in between. CDR3 length equals 14 residues. Germline values: CDR1 DFQATT, CDR2 SNEGSKA (reference sequence). The CDR3 here is CSARDVGRTTEAFF. In DNA form, the CDR3 reads TGCAGTGCTAGAGACGTCGGCCGGACCACTGAAGCTTTCTTT.

The V call is TRBV29-1, the J call TRBJ2-3; TRBD2 matches at 11 bases. After removal of 0 bases from V and 2 bases from J, the junction contained 13 bases not matched to a gene. CDR1 is SQVTM, CDR2 ANQGSEA, per germline. This CDR3 is built from 19 residues. DNA of the CDR3: TGCAGCGTTGAAGATCGGGAACGGACTAGCGGGCCGATCACAGATACGCAGTATTTT. Amino acid sequence: CSVEDRERTSGPITDTQYF.

This clonotype was detected ten times or more. V gene TRBV7-6 combines with J gene TRBJ1-1; D remains ambiguous. The CDR3 covers 13 residues. Trimming took 6 bases from V and 0 from J, leaving 8 bases between them. The V gene's germline CDR1 is SGHVS and CDR2 FNYEAQ. The CDR3 nucleotides read TGTGCCAGCAGTCCGGGAATGAACACTGAAGCTTTCTTT. This sequence encodes CASSPGMNTEAFF.

V and J are TRBV6-6 and TRBJ2-7, with TRBD2 matching 7 bases. The CDR3 is 12 amino acids. V lost 10 bases and J lost 3; bases outside the gene matches: 6. Germline V CDR1 and CDR2: MNHNY, SVGAGI (reference sequence). The CDR3, as DNA: TGTGCCACTGGGGGGGAGATCTACGAGCAGTACTTC. This encodes CATGGEIYEQYF.

The chain links TRBV5-1 to TRBJ1-1, with D maybe TRBD1 (5 bases). Trimming shortened V by 5 bases and J by 4 bases, and 12 bases separated the two germline ends. The CDR3 loop spans 13 amino acids. Germline CDR1 is SGHRS and CDR2 is YFSETQ. CDR3 protein: CASRPVGTTEAFF. CDR3 nucleotide sequence: TGCGCCAGCAGGCCCGTGGGGACCACTGAAGCTTTCTTT. The full variable domain, its missing parts supplied by reference TRBV5-1 and TRBJ1-1, is KAGVTQTPRYLIKTRGQQVTLSCSPISGHRSVSWYQQTPGQGLQFLFEYFSETQRNKGNFPGRFSGRQFSNSRSEMNVSTLELGDSALYLCASRPVGTTEAFFGQGTRLTVV.

DNA for the CDR3: TGTGCCAGCATGCACAGGAGGAATGAGCAGTTCTTC. Its translation: CASMHRRNEQFF. The chain has TRBV6-2 or TRBV6-3 and TRBJ2-1; D may be TRBD1 or TRBD2 (5 bases each). V lost 7 bases and J 7 bases, leaving 11 bases between the germline ends. Per the germline V gene, CDR1 is MNHEY and CDR2 is SVGEGT. The CDR3 is made up of 12 amino acids.

This chain joins TRBV4-3 and TRBJ2-2; D remains ambiguous. From germline, CDR1 is LGHNA and CDR2 YSLEER. Trimming removed 8 bases from V and 3 bases from J, with 19 bases in between. This CDR3 has 16 amino acids. This chain's CDR3 is CASRLFQARHTGELFF. CDR3 nucleotide sequence: TGCGCCAGCCGTCTTTTTCAGGCACGGCACACCGGGGAGCTGTTTTTT.

V is TRBV7-9 and J is TRBJ1-2; D remains unclear. The CDR3 is 12 residues long. CDR1 is SEHNR, CDR2 FQNEAQ, per germline (reference sequence). Trimming pared 10 bases from V and 4 bases from J, leaving 13 bases between. For the CDR3, the DNA is TGTGCCATCTCTTTAGTTGTCTATGGCTACACCTTC. It specifies CAISLVVYGYTF.

This chain uses TRBV5-1 with TRBJ1-2; TRBD1 aligns across 10 bases. The J segment lost 5 bases and the V segment lost 5 bases, leaving 12 bases of the junction unmatched. Germline V gives CDR1 SGHRS, CDR2 YFSETQ. The CDR3 sequence is 16 residues long. The CDR3 loop reads CASSSEPGQGIYGYTF. The CDR3 DNA is TGCGCCAGCAGTTCCGAACCGGGACAGGGGATTTATGGCTACACCTTC.

The rearrangement uses TRBV15 and TRBJ1-5, with 8 nucleotides matching TRBD1. Germline trimming cut 4 bases from V and 4 bases from J; bases unmatched to any gene: 6. The germline CDR1 and CDR2 sequences are LNHNV and YYDKDF (reference sequence). The CDR3 is made up of 15 amino acids. The CDR3 coding sequence is TGTGCCACCAGCAACGACAGGGGACTTAATCAGCCCCAGCATTTT. Translating gives CATSNDRGLNQPQHF.

This clonotype showed up many times. This rearrangement joins TRBV12-3 or TRBV12-4 to TRBJ2-1; 10 bases fit TRBD2. The V segment lost 3 bases and the J segment 7 bases; nucleotides outside the gene matches: 9. The CDR3 contains 16 residues. CDR3 bases: TGTGCCAGCAGTTTGGCTAGCGGGGGCCGGAGGAATGAGCAGTTCTTC. Encoded protein: CASSLASGGRRNEQFF.

This clonotype has a single count. In DNA form, the CDR3 reads TGTGCCAGTAGTATCTCCCCCCCGAGGGTTCAGCCCCAGCATTTT. The encoded protein is CASSISPPRVQPQHF. The rearrangement uses TRBV19 and TRBJ1-5; no clear D. Looked up from germline, CDR1 is LNHDA and CDR2 is SQIVND (reference sequence). The V end lost 3 bases, the J end lost 6 bases, and 15 bases lay between the germline ends. The CDR3 loop spans 15 amino acids. The complete variable domain, with remaining parts taken from reference TRBV19 and TRBJ1-5, reads DGGITQSPKYLFRKEGQNVTLSCEQNLNHDAMYWYRQDPGQGLRLIYYSQIVNDFQKGDIAEGYSVSREKKESFPLTVTSAQKNPTAFYLCASSISPPRVQPQHFGDGTRLSIL.

This chain connects TRBV9 to TRBJ2-1, with D possibly being TRBD2 (6 bases). The CDR3 extends over 16 amino acids. Trimming pared 4 bases from V and 8 bases from J, leaving 22 bases between. From germline, CDR1 is SGDLS and CDR2 YYNGEE. The CDR3 coding sequence is TGTGCCAGCAGCTCACCGGGAGAAACATATGGGGATGAGCAGTTCTTC. Encoded protein: CASSSPGETYGDEQFF. Complete variable domain (other parts from reference TRBV9 and TRBJ2-1): DSGVTQTPKHLITATGQRVTLRCSPRSGDLSVYWYQQSLDQGLQFLIQYYNGEERAKGNILERFSAQQFPDLHSELNLSSLELGDSALYFCASSSPGETYGDEQFFGPGTRLTVL.

The chain has TRBV24-1 and TRBJ2-1; no clear D. Germline assignment: CDR1 KGHDR and CDR2 SFDVKD. Trimming left V 5 bases short and J 7 bases short, with 14 bases between. The CDR3 is 14 residues long. CDR3 in DNA: TGTGCCACCAGTGCCGTGGGGTCCTCAAATGAGCAGTTCTTC. Its translation is CATSAVGSSNEQFF.